The rows below give T cell receptor beta chains drawn from one sample of a study of blood T cell repertoires in COVID-19. The table came from immunoSEQ multiplex PCR; TCRdb's copy has only in-frame clones and leaves some out. The data hold roughly 160,000 clones, with approximately 84% observed a single time. Specimen: peripheral blood. The receptor source for this set is a woman in her forties or fifties with COVID-19, enrolled during active disease. CDR3s include the opening cysteine and the closing phenylalanine or tryptophan. The order of the fields is J gene, D gene, V gene, clone size, CDR3 DNA, CDR3 protein. The D gene is left open where the match is weak. Not every row has a clone size; where given, it reads once, few, many or a size class.

j_gene: TRBJ2-2
d_gene: TRBD1
v_gene: TRBV11-3
abundance: -
CDR3nt: TGTGCCAGCAGCTGGACAGGAGGAGCGGGGGAGCTGTTTTTT
CDR3aa: CASSWTGGAGELFF

j_gene: TRBJ2-5
d_gene: -
v_gene: TRBV9
abundance: once
CDR3nt: TGTGCCAGCAACACCCGGGTTTCAGAGACCCAGTACTTC
CDR3aa: CASNTRVSETQYF

j_gene: TRBJ2-5
d_gene: TRBD1
v_gene: TRBV28
abundance: -
CDR3nt: TGTGCCAGCAGTTTCGCCCGGACAGGGTCGGTGGGAAAGACCCAGTACTTC
CDR3aa: CASSFARTGSVGKTQYF

j_gene: TRBJ2-6
d_gene: -
v_gene: TRBV14
abundance: -
CDR3nt: TGTGCCAGCAGCCAAGTACGGCAGGGAGGAACCGGGGCCAACGTCCTGACTTTC
CDR3aa: CASSQVRQGGTGANVLTF

j_gene: TRBJ2-2
d_gene: TRBD2
v_gene: TRBV9
abundance: -
CDR3nt: TGTGCCAGCAGCGTAGGTCTAGCGGGGGACACCGGGGAGCTGTTTTTT
CDR3aa: CASSVGLAGDTGELFF

j_gene: TRBJ2-3
d_gene: TRBD2
v_gene: TRBV7-8
abundance: -
CDR3nt: TGTGCCAGCAGCTTCGAGTCTGGACTAGCGGACACAGATACGCAGTATTTT
CDR3aa: CASSFESGLADTDTQYF

j_gene: TRBJ1-6
d_gene: -
v_gene: TRBV18
abundance: -
CDR3nt: TGTGCCAGCTCCTACGCGGAGGATTATTCACCCCTCCACTTT
CDR3aa: CASSYAEDYSPLHF

j_gene: TRBJ1-5
d_gene: -
v_gene: TRBV12-3/TRBV12-4
abundance: few
CDR3nt: TGTGCCAGCAGTTTAGCCGCGCCGCAGCCCCAGCATTTT
CDR3aa: CASSLAAPQPQHF

j_gene: TRBJ2-2
d_gene: TRBD1
v_gene: TRBV5-1
abundance: -
CDR3nt: TGCGCCAGCAGCACAGGGGCCTTAAACACCGGGGAGCTGTTTTTT
CDR3aa: CASSTGALNTGELFF

j_gene: TRBJ2-1
d_gene: TRBD1
v_gene: TRBV5-1
abundance: -
CDR3nt: TGCGCCAGCAGCTCCCGGACAGGGAACAATGAGCAGTTCTTC
CDR3aa: CASSSRTGNNEQFF

j_gene: TRBJ1-4
d_gene: TRBD1
v_gene: TRBV15
abundance: -
CDR3nt: TGTGCCACCTCACAGGGGGTCACGTTTGAAAAACTGTTTTTT
CDR3aa: CATSQGVTFEKLFF

j_gene: TRBJ1-1
d_gene: -
v_gene: TRBV5-1
abundance: -
CDR3nt: TGCGCCAGCAGCTCCGGGGAGGGCACTGAAGCTTTCTTT
CDR3aa: CASSSGEGTEAFF

j_gene: TRBJ1-1
d_gene: -
v_gene: TRBV2
abundance: -
CDR3nt: TGTGCCAGCAGTATCGTCAGGATGAACACTGAAGCTTTCTTT
CDR3aa: CASSIVRMNTEAFF

j_gene: TRBJ1-2
d_gene: TRBD1
v_gene: TRBV6-1
abundance: -
CDR3nt: TGTGCCAGCAGTGAAGCGACAGGGACAGATGGCTACACCTTC
CDR3aa: CASSEATGTDGYTF

j_gene: TRBJ1-5
d_gene: TRBD1
v_gene: TRBV5-1
abundance: -
CDR3nt: TGCGCCAGCAGCCCCGGGACAGGGGGGAGAAATCAGCCCCAGCATTTT
CDR3aa: CASSPGTGGRNQPQHF

j_gene: TRBJ1-4
d_gene: TRBD1
v_gene: TRBV11-2
abundance: -
CDR3nt: TGTGCCAGCAGCTTAAACCCCCCGGGACAGATAAATGAAAAACTGTTTTTT
CDR3aa: CASSLNPPGQINEKLFF

j_gene: TRBJ1-2
d_gene: -
v_gene: TRBV7-2
abundance: -
CDR3nt: TGTGCCAGCAGCCGAGGGGGCTATGGCTACACCTTC
CDR3aa: CASSRGGYGYTF

j_gene: TRBJ2-1
d_gene: -
v_gene: TRBV9
abundance: -
CDR3nt: TGTGCCAGCAGCGTCTCGGGGTACAATGAGCAGTTCTTC
CDR3aa: CASSVSGYNEQFF

j_gene: TRBJ2-1
d_gene: TRBD2
v_gene: TRBV19
abundance: -
CDR3nt: TGTGCCAGTAGTAAAGGACTAGATATTAATGAGCAGTTCTTC
CDR3aa: CASSKGLDINEQFF

j_gene: TRBJ2-5
d_gene: -
v_gene: TRBV19
abundance: -
CDR3nt: TGTGCCAGTAGTGATTACAGGGCTAGGGAGACCCAGTACTTC
CDR3aa: CASSDYRARETQYF

j_gene: TRBJ2-7
d_gene: TRBD2
v_gene: TRBV2
abundance: -
CDR3nt: TGTGCCAGCAGGGGGGGGACTAGCGTAACCTACGAGCAGTACTTC
CDR3aa: CASRGGTSVTYEQYF

j_gene: TRBJ2-3
d_gene: -
v_gene: TRBV4-1
abundance: -
CDR3nt: TGCGCCAGCAGCCAAGCCGCTCCCGGGGTCGGTATAGATACGCAGTATTTT
CDR3aa: CASSQAAPGVGIDTQYF

j_gene: TRBJ1-2
d_gene: TRBD1
v_gene: TRBV11-2
abundance: -
CDR3nt: TGTGCCAGCACCATAACAGGGACAGGGGGAGATGGTGGCTACACCTTC
CDR3aa: CASTITGTGGDGGYTF

j_gene: TRBJ2-5
d_gene: TRBD2
v_gene: TRBV7-9
abundance: -
CDR3nt: TGTGCCAGCAGCGATGGGACTAGCGGGGGGGAGACCCAGTACTTC
CDR3aa: CASSDGTSGGETQYF

j_gene: TRBJ2-5
d_gene: TRBD1
v_gene: TRBV2
abundance: once
CDR3nt: TGTGCCAGCACTGATGACAGGGGGGCGACCCAGTACTTC
CDR3aa: CASTDDRGATQYF

j_gene: TRBJ1-1
d_gene: TRBD1
v_gene: TRBV3-1/TRBV3-2
abundance: -
CDR3nt: TGTGCCAGCAGCCAAGGGCAGACAGGGGGGGCTTTCTTT
CDR3aa: CASSQGQTGGAFF

j_gene: TRBJ2-7
d_gene: -
v_gene: TRBV19
abundance: -
CDR3nt: TGTGCCAGTAGTATAGGTCTAGACGAGCAGTACTTC
CDR3aa: CASSIGLDEQYF

j_gene: TRBJ2-7
d_gene: -
v_gene: TRBV7-3
abundance: -
CDR3nt: TGTGCCAGCAGCTTTGCGACAGGTCCGTACGAGCAGTACTTC
CDR3aa: CASSFATGPYEQYF

j_gene: TRBJ2-1
d_gene: TRBD2
v_gene: TRBV4-3
abundance: -
CDR3nt: TGCGCCAGCAGCCGGGGAGGACGCGGGGGGGCACCAGCCCCTCCCTACAATGAGCAGTTCTTC
CDR3aa: CASSRGGRGGAPAPPYNEQFF

j_gene: TRBJ2-3
d_gene: TRBD2
v_gene: TRBV11-3
abundance: -
CDR3nt: TGTGCCAGCAGTCCCCAAGCGGCGGGGGGGCGTGCAGATACGCAGTATTTT
CDR3aa: CASSPQAAGGRADTQYF

j_gene: TRBJ1-5
d_gene: TRBD1
v_gene: TRBV6-2/TRBV6-3
abundance: many
CDR3nt: TGTGCCAGCAGGCCTCGGTGGCAGGGGGTAAGCAATCAGCCCCAGCATTTT
CDR3aa: CASRPRWQGVSNQPQHF

j_gene: TRBJ2-1
d_gene: TRBD2
v_gene: TRBV30
abundance: few
CDR3nt: TGTGCCTGGAGTGTTGAGCGGGGGTTTTCTGAGCAGTTCTTC
CDR3aa: CAWSVERGFSEQFF

j_gene: TRBJ2-4
d_gene: -
v_gene: TRBV7-2
abundance: -
CDR3nt: TGTGCCAGCAGCTTAGGGGTAGAGGCCGGCATTCAGTACTTC
CDR3aa: CASSLGVEAGIQYF

j_gene: TRBJ2-1
d_gene: TRBD2
v_gene: TRBV2
abundance: -
CDR3nt: TGTGCCAGCAGTGACGATAGCGGGGGGCCGAGCTCCTACAATGAGCAGTTCTTC
CDR3aa: CASSDDSGGPSSYNEQFF

j_gene: TRBJ2-5
d_gene: TRBD2
v_gene: TRBV29-1
abundance: -
CDR3nt: TGCAGCGTTTTTAGCGGGGGGGCAGAGACCCAGTACTTC
CDR3aa: CSVFSGGAETQYF

j_gene: TRBJ1-2
d_gene: TRBD1
v_gene: TRBV6-5
abundance: -
CDR3nt: TGTGCCACCATGGGACAGGCGAACTATGGCTACACCTTC
CDR3aa: CATMGQANYGYTF

j_gene: TRBJ1-2
d_gene: -
v_gene: TRBV7-9
abundance: -
CDR3nt: TGTGCCAGCAGCTCAGACAGCCGGCGGGGCTACACCTTC
CDR3aa: CASSSDSRRGYTF

j_gene: TRBJ2-7
d_gene: -
v_gene: TRBV30
abundance: -
CDR3nt: TGTGCCTGCCCGAAAGCCGGGACATCTTACTCCTACGAGCAGTACTTC
CDR3aa: CACPKAGTSYSYEQYF

j_gene: TRBJ1-2
d_gene: -
v_gene: TRBV15
abundance: -
CDR3nt: TGTGCCACCAGCAGAGGAGGGGAGGGAGGTAACTATGGCTACACCTTC
CDR3aa: CATSRGGEGGNYGYTF

j_gene: TRBJ1-2
d_gene: TRBD1
v_gene: TRBV6-4
abundance: -
CDR3nt: TGTGCCAGCGGGACAGGCTATGGCTACACCTTC
CDR3aa: CASGTGYGYTF

j_gene: TRBJ2-5
d_gene: TRBD2
v_gene: TRBV5-1
abundance: -
CDR3nt: TGCGCCAGCAGCGGGGCTAGCGGGGTTCGTTCAGAGACCCAGTACTTC
CDR3aa: CASSGASGVRSETQYF

j_gene: TRBJ1-2
d_gene: -
v_gene: TRBV12-3/TRBV12-4
abundance: -
CDR3nt: TGTGCCAGCAGCCCGGGGGGGGGAGGTGGCTACACCTTC
CDR3aa: CASSPGGGGGYTF

j_gene: TRBJ1-2
d_gene: -
v_gene: TRBV6-6
abundance: few
CDR3nt: TGTGCCAGCAGTTCCCTCTATGGCTACACCTTC
CDR3aa: CASSSLYGYTF

j_gene: TRBJ2-7
d_gene: -
v_gene: TRBV11-2
abundance: -
CDR3nt: TGTGCCAGCAGCCACCACCCGTTTGAGTCCTTCTACGAGCAGTACTTC
CDR3aa: CASSHHPFESFYEQYF

j_gene: TRBJ2-4
d_gene: -
v_gene: TRBV28
abundance: -
CDR3nt: TGTGCCAGCAGTTTATTCCTCCGAGGAACTTGGGACATTCAGTACTTC
CDR3aa: CASSLFLRGTWDIQYF

j_gene: TRBJ1-2
d_gene: -
v_gene: TRBV15
abundance: -
CDR3nt: TGTGCCACCAGCAGAGATAGCGACGGGGGAGGCTACACCTTC
CDR3aa: CATSRDSDGGGYTF

j_gene: TRBJ2-3
d_gene: -
v_gene: TRBV5-1
abundance: -
CDR3nt: TGCGCCAGCAGCTTGGCTAACGGGGGGCCTCCTGATACGCAGTATTTT
CDR3aa: CASSLANGGPPDTQYF

j_gene: TRBJ2-2
d_gene: -
v_gene: TRBV29-1
abundance: -
CDR3nt: TGCAGCGTTGCAATCCAGGTTAACACCGGGGAGCTGTTTTTT
CDR3aa: CSVAIQVNTGELFF